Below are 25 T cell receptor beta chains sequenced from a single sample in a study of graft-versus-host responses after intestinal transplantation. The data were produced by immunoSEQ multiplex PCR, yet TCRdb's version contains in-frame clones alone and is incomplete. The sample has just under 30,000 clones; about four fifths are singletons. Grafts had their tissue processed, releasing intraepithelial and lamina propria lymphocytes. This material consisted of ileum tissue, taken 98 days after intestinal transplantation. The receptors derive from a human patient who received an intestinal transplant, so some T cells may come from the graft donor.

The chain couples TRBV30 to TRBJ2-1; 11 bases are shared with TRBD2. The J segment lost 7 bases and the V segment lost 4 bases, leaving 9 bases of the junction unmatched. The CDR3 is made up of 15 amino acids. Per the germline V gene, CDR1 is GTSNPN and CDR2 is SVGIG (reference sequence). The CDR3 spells CAWIRLAGPPNEQFF. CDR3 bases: TGTGCCTGGATACGACTAGCGGGGCCCCCAAATGAGCAGTTCTTC.

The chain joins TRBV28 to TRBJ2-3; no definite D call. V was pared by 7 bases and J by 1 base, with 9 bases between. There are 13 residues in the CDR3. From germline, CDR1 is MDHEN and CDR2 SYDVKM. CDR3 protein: CASIGLGTDTQYF. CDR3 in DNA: TGTGCCAGCATCGGCCTAGGCACAGATACGCAGTATTTT.

The CDR3 DNA reads TGTGCCAGCAGTTACGTCGGACAGAACGAGCAGTACTTC. This sequence encodes CASSYVGQNEQYF. The chain uses TRBV6-6 and TRBJ2-7, with a tentative D call TRBD1 (6 bases). CDR1 is MNHNY and CDR2 is SVGAGI in the germline V gene (reference sequence). V lost 2 bases and J lost 5, with 10 bases in between. The CDR3 runs 13 residues.

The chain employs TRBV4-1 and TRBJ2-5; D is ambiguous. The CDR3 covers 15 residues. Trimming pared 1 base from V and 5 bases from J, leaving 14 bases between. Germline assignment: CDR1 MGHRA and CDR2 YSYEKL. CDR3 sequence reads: CASSQGSANGETQYF. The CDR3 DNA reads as TGCGCCAGCAGCCAAGGAAGTGCTAACGGGGAGACCCAGTACTTC.

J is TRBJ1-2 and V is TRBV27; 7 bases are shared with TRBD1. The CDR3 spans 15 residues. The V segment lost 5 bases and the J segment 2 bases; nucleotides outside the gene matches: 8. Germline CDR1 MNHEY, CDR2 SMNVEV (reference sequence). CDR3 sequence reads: CASSADRSGNYGYTF. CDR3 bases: TGTGCCAGCAGTGCGGACAGGTCAGGCAACTATGGCTACACCTTC.

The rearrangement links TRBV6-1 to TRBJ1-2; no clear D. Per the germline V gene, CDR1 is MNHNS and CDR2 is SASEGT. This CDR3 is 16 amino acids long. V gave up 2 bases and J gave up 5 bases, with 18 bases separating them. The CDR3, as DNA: TGTGCCAGCAGTGAATTTGATGGCAGGACTCAATATGGCTACACCTTC. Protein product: CASSEFDGRTQYGYTF.

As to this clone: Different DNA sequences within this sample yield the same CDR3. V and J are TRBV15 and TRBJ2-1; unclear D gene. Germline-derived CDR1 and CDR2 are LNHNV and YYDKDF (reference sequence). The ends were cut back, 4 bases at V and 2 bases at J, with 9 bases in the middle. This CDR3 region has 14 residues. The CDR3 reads CATSTPLTYNEQFF. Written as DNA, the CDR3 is TGTGCCACCAGCACACCCCTAACCTACAATGAGCAGTTCTTC.

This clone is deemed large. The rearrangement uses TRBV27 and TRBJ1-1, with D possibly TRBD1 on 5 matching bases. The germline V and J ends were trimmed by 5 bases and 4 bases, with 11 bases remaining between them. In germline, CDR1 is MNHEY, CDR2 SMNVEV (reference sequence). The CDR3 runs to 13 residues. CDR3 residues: CASSIGGGTEAFF. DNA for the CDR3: TGTGCCAGCAGTATCGGGGGGGGCACTGAAGCTTTCTTT.

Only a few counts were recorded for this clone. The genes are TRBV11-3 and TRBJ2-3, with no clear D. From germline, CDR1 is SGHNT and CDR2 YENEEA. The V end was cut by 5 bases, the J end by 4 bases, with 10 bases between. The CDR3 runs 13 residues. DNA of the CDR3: TGTGCCAGCAGCCTCATAGCTTCAGATACGCAGTATTTT. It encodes CASSLIASDTQYF.

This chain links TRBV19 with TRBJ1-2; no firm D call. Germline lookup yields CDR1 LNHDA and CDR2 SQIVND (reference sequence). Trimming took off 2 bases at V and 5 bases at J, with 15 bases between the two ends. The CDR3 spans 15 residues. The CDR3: CASSINPGTVYGYTF. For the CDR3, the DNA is TGTGCCAGTAGTATAAATCCGGGCACCGTGTATGGCTACACCTTC.

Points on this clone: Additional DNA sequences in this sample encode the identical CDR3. CDR3 bases: TGTGCCAGCTCACCGATTCCGAACACTGAAGCTTTCTTT. Translated: CASSPIPNTEAFF. V is TRBV18 and J is TRBJ1-1; no clear D gene. This CDR3 contains 13 residues. Germline CDR1 reads KGHSH; CDR2 reads LQKENI. V was clipped by 3 bases and J by 1 base, with 6 bases between them.

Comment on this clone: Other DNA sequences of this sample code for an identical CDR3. CDR3 loop: CASSLVGGLSSYEQYF. The CDR3, as DNA: TGCGCCAGCAGCTTAGTGGGCGGGCTTAGCTCCTACGAGCAGTACTTC. The gene calls are TRBV5-1 and TRBJ2-7, with D maybe TRBD2 (5 bases). V was pared by 2 bases and J by 0 bases, with 15 bases between. Germline values: CDR1 SGHRS, CDR2 YFSETQ. The CDR3 consists of 16 residues. The full variable domain, rest sourced from reference TRBV5-1 and TRBJ2-7, is KAGVTQTPRYLIKTRGQQVTLSCSPISGHRSVSWYQQTPGQGLQFLFEYFSETQRNKGNFPGRFSGRQFSNSRSEMNVSTLELGDSALYLCASSLVGGLSSYEQYFGPGTRLTVT.

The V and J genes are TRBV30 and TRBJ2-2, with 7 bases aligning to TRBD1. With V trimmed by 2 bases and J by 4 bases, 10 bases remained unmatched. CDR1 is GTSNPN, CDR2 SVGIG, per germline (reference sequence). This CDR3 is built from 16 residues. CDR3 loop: CAWSPRRTGLTGELFF. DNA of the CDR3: TGTGCCTGGAGTCCCCGCCGGACAGGACTCACCGGGGAGCTGTTTTTT.

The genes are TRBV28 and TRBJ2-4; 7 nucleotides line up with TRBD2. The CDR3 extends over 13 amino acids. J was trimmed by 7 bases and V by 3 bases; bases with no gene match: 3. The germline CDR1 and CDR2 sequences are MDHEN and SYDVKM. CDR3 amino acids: CASSLGGRNIQYF. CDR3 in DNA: TGTGCCAGCAGTTTGGGGGGGAGGAACATTCAGTACTTC.

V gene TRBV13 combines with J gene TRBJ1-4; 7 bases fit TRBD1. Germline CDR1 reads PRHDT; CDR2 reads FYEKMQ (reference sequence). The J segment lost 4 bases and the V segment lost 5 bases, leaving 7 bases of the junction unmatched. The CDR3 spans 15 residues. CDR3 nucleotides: TGTGCCAGCAGCGTCAGGGGGTTTAATAATGAAAAACTGTTTTTT. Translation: CASSVRGFNNEKLFF.

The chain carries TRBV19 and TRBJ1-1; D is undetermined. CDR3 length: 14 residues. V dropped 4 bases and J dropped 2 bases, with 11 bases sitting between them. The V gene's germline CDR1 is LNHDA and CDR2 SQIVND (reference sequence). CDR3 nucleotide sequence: TGTGCCAGTAGTAAGACGAGAAGTAACACTGAAGCTTTCTTT. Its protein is CASSKTRSNTEAFF.

The CDR3 region is CASSPRADLNTGELFF. In DNA form, the CDR3 reads TGTGCCAGCTCACCACGGGCGGACCTGAACACCGGGGAGCTGTTTTTT. The chain employs TRBV18 and TRBJ2-2; no clear D. Trimming shortened V by 1 base and J by 1 base, and 10 bases separated the two germline ends. The CDR3 spans 16 residues. Germline V gene data show CDR1 as KGHSH and CDR2 as LQKENI.

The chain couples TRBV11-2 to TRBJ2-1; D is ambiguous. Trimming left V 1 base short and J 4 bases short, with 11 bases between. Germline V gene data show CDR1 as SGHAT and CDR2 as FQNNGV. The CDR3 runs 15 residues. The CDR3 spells CASSLVEIPYNEQFF. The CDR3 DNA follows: TGTGCCAGCAGCTTAGTGGAGATACCTTACAATGAGCAGTTCTTC.

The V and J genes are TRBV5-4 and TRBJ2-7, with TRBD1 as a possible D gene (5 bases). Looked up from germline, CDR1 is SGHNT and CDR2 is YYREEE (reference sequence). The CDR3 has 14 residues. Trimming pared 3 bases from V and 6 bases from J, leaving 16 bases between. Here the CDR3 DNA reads TGTGCCAGCAGCTGGACACGCAGCGTCTCCGAGCAGTACTTC. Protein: CASSWTRSVSEQYF.

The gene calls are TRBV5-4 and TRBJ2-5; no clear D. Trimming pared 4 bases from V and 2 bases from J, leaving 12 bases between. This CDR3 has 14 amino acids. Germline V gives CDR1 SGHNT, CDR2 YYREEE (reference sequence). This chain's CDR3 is CASSREPLQETQYF. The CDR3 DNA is TGTGCCAGCAGCCGAGAACCACTGCAAGAGACCCAGTACTTC.

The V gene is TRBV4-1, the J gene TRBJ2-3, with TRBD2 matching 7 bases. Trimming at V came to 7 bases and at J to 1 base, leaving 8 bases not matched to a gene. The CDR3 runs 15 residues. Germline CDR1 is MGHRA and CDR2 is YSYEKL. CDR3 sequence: CASKSQRGGTDTQYF. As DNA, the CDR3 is TGCGCCAGCAAATCACAGCGGGGCGGCACAGATACGCAGTATTTT.

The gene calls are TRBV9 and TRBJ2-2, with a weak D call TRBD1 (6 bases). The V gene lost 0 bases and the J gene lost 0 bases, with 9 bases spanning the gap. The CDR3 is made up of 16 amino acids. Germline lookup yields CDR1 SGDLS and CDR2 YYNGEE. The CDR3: CASSVGQAPNTGELFF. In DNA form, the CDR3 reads TGTGCCAGCAGCGTAGGACAGGCACCGAACACCGGGGAGCTGTTTTTT. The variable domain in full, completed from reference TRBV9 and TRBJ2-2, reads DSGVTQTPKHLITATGQRVTLRCSPRSGDLSVYWYQQSLDQGLQFLIQYYNGEERAKGNILERFSAQQFPDLHSELNLSSLELGDSALYFCASSVGQAPNTGELFFGEGSRLTVL.

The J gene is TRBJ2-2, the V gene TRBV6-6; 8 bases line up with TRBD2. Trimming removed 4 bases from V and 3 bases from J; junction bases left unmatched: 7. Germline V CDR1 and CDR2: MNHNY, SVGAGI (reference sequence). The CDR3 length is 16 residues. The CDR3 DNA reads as TGTGCCAGCAGTTCTCGGGGGGGCCGGTACACCGGGGAGCTGTTTTTT. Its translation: CASSSRGGRYTGELFF.

The CDR3 DNA is TGTGCCAGCAGCTTCGAAGGCGGAGCCTACAATGAGCAGTTCTTC. This encodes CASSFEGGAYNEQFF. This chain links TRBV7-9 with TRBJ2-1, with D unresolved. Trimming removed 3 bases at V and 2 bases at J, with 11 bases between. Germline assignment: CDR1 SEHNR and CDR2 FQNEAQ (reference sequence). This CDR3 contains 15 residues.

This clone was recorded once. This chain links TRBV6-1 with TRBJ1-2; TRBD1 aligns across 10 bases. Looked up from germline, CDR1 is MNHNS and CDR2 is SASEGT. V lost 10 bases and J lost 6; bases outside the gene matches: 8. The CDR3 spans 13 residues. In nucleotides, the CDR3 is TGTGCCATCGGGACAGGGGAGTGGAATGGCTACACCTTC. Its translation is CAIGTGEWNGYTF.